This TCR beta chain was recorded in a study of CD8 T cells in ankylosing spondylitis (dated by TCRdb to about 2017). A note on the overall study: The study profiled T cell receptor beta repertoires in healthy donors and ankylosing spondylitis patients to find disease-linked TCR variants. The whole study cohort included over a hundred healthy donors and about two dozen ankylosing spondylitis patients. Peripheral blood was sampled, and synovial fluid was also collected from ankylosing spondylitis patients. Overall study outcomes, separate from this receptor: A TCR beta motif of about 8 highly homologous amino acid variants appeared characteristic of blood from ankylosing spondylitis patients. The disease-linked clones showed a CD8+ phenotype and occurred at relatively low frequencies in peripheral blood. Significant enrichment of the disease-linked clones was reported in matched synovial fluid samples from ankylosing spondylitis patients. Some of the motif variants had been reported before in the synovial fluid and blood of reactive arthritis patients, a finding that suggests common disease-initiation mechanisms.

CDR1 MDHEN and CDR2 SYDVKM were looked up in the germline V gene. The cysteine opens and the phenylalanine closes a CDR3 of 18 amino acids. Kept here is only the CDR3 DNA, which spans 54 bases and is read in frame from base 1. At the junction V is shortened by 1 base and J by 0 bases, with 13 bases in between. On this clonotype: What this receptor recognizes is not known. Base qualities are not provided; no much larger clone lies one nucleotide away.

Sequencing was carried out with an Illumina HiSeq 2500. Quantitative 5'-RACE with molecular barcodes was the method used to prepare the TCR beta libraries. In the source study's methods: To identify disease-linked TCR variants, a new computational method was used, one built on a probabilistic model of VDJ rearrangement. TCRdb's own reprocessing of the public reads used fastp at Q25 and MiXCR and kept productive beta chains. Each entry is one CDR3 protein sequence, shown with its most common DNA and genes. The V and J calls come from TCRdb's annotation, not from the publication. This sample gives hundreds of thousands of distinct CDR3 sequences in total; 20% of them show up just once. The ten largest clones add up to roughly 8% of the sample.

The sequencing input was blood, either unsorted or a sorted T cell fraction (not recorded which). The source of this sequence is a male donor with ankylosing spondylitis or in good health (not recorded which). This receptor chain uses TRBV28 and TRBJ2-6; tentative D gene TRBD1, with 5 bases matching. Here is the DNA: TGTGCCAGCAGTTTATTTGGACATGACCCCTCTGGGGCCAACGTCCTGACTTTC. Its translation reads: CASSLFGHDPSGANVLTF.